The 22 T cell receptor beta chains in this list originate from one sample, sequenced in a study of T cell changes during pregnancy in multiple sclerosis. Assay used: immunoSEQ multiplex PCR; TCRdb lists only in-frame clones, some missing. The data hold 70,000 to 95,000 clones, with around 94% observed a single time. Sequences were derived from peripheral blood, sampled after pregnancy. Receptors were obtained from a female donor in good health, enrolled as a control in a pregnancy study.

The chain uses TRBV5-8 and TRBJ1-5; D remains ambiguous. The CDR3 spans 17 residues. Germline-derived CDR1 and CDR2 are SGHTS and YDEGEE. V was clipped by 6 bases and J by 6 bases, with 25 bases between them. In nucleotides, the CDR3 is TGTGCCAGCACCGGAGGAGGGCAGGCAGTTTCTTTTCAGCCCCAGCATTTT. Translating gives CASTGGGQAVSFQPQHF.

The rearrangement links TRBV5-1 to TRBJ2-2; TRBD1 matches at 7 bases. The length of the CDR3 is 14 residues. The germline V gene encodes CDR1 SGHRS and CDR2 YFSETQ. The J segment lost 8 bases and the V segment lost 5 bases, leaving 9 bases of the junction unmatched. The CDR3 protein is CASSPDRVVGELFF. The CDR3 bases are TGCGCCAGCAGTCCCGACAGGGTCGTTGGGGAGCTGTTTTTT.

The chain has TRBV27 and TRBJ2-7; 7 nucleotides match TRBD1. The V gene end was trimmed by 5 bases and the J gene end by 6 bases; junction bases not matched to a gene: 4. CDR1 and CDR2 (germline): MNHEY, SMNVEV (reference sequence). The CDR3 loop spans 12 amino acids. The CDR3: CASSPNRGEQYF. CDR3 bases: TGTGCCAGCAGTCCTAACAGGGGCGAGCAGTACTTC.

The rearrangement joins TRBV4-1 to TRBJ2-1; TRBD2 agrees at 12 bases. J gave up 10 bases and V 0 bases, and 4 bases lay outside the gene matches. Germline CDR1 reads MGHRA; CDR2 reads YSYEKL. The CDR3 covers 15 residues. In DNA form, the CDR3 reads TGCGCCAGCAGCCAAGACTCCGGACTAGCGGGAGAGCAGTTCTTC. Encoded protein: CASSQDSGLAGEQFF.

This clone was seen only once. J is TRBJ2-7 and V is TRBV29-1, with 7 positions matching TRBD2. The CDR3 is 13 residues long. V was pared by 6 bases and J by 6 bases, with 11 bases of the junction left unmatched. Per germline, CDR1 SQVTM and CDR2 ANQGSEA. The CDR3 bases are TGCAGCGTACGGTCTAGCGGCCGAGGCGAGCAGTACTTC. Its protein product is CSVRSSGRGEQYF.

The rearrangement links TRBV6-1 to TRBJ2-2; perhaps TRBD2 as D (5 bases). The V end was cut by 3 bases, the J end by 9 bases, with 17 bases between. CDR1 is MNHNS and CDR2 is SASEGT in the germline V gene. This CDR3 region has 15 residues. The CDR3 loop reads CASSDRGNVFRELFF. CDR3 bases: TGTGCCAGCAGTGATCGGGGAAATGTATTCAGGGAGCTGTTTTTT.

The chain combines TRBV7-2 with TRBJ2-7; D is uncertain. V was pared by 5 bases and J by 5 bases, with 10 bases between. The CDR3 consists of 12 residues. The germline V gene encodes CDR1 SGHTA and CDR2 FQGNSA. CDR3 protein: CASSPRSHEQYF. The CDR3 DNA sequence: TGTGCCAGCAGCCCTCGGAGCCACGAGCAGTACTTC.

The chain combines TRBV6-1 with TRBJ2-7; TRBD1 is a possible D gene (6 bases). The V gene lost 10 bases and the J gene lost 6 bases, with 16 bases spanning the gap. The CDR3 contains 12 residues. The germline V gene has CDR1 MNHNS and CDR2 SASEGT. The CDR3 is CATRDRLGEQYF. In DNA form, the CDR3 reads TGTGCCACCCGTGACAGGCTCGGCGAGCAGTACTTC.

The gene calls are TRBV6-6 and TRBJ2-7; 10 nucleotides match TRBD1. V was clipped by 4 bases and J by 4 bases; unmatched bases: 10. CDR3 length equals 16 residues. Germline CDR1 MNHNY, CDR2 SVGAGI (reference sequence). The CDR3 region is CASSFGDRGSLYEQYF. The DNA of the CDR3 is TGTGCCAGCAGTTTTGGGGACAGGGGCTCATTGTACGAGCAGTACTTC.

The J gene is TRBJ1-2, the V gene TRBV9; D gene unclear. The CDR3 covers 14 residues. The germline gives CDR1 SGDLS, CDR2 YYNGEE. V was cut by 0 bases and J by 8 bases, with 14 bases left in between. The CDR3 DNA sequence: TGTGCCAGCAGCGTAGAGGTACCTAGTCGGGGCTACACCTTC. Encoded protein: CASSVEVPSRGYTF.

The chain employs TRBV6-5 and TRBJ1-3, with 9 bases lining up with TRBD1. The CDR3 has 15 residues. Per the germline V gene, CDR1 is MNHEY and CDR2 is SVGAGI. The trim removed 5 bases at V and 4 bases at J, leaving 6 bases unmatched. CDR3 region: CASSSGQGRGNTIYF. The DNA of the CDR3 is TGTGCCAGCAGTAGCGGACAGGGGCGCGGAAACACCATATATTTT.

CDR3 protein: CASSFTFGRILAGATYEQYF. In DNA form, the CDR3 reads TGCGCCAGCAGCTTCACTTTCGGACGAATACTAGCGGGGGCTACCTACGAGCAGTACTTC. The V gene is TRBV4-1, the J gene TRBJ2-7; 11 bases match TRBD2. The CDR3 is 20 amino acids. Germline values: CDR1 MGHRA, CDR2 YSYEKL. V was pared by 5 bases and J by 2 bases, with 20 bases of the junction left unmatched.

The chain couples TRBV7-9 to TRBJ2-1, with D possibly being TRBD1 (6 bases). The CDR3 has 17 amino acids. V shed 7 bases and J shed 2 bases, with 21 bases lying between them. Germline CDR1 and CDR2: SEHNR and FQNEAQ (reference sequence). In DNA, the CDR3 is TGTGCCAGCAACTCTCACCTAGGGGGAACCCCCTACAATGAGCAGTTCTTC. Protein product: CASNSHLGGTPYNEQFF. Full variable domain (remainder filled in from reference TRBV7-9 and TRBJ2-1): DTGVSQNPRHKITKRGQNVTFRCDPISEHNRLYWYRQTLGQGPEFLTYFQNEAQLEKSRLLSDRFSAERPKGSFSTLEIQRTEQGDSAMYLCASNSHLGGTPYNEQFFGPGTRLTVL.

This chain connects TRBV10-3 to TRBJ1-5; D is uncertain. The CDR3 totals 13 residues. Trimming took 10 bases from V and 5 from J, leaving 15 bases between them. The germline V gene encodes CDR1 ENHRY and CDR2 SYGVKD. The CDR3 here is CATARRVDQPQHF. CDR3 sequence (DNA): TGTGCCACTGCCAGGAGGGTGGATCAGCCCCAGCATTTT.

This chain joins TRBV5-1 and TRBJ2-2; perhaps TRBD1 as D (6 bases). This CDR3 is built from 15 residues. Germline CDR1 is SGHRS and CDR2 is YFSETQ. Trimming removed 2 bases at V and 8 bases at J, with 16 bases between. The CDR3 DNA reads TGCGCCAGCAGCTTACCAGGGGTCCAAGGTGGGGAGCTGTTTTTT. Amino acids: CASSLPGVQGGELFF.

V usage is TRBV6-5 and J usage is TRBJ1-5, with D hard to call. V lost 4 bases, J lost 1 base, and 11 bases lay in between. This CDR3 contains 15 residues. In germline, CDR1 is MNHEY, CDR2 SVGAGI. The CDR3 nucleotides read TGTGCCAGCAGTTCCCGCGGGTCCAGCAATCAGCCCCAGCATTTT. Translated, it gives CASSSRGSSNQPQHF.

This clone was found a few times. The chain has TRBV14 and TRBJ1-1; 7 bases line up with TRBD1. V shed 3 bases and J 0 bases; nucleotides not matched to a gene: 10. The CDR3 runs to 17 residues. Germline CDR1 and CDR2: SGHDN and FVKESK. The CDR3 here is CASSHRQGMGVNTEAFF. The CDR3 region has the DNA TGTGCCAGCAGCCATCGACAGGGAATGGGTGTGAACACTGAAGCTTTCTTT.

This chain's CDR3 is CASSRSGTISNQPQHF. In DNA form, the CDR3 reads TGTGCCAGCAGCAGATCCGGGACAATTAGCAATCAGCCCCAGCATTTT. The V call is TRBV6-6, the J call TRBJ1-5; tentative D call: TRBD1 (6 bases). Germline values: CDR1 MNHNY, CDR2 SVGAGI (reference sequence). V was pared by 6 bases and J by 0 bases, with 15 bases between. The CDR3 runs to 16 residues.

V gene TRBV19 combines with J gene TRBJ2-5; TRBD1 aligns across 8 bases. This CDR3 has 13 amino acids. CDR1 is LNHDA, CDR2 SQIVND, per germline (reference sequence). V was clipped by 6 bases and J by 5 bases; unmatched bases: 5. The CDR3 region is CASRPGQGETQYF. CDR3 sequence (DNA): TGTGCCAGTAGACCTGGACAGGGTGAGACCCAGTACTTC.

CDR3 region: CASSGLDSQLTQYF. CDR3 nucleotide sequence: TGTGCCAGCAGTGGTCTCGACAGCCAACTTACGCAGTACTTC. The chain links TRBV27 to TRBJ2-7; TRBD1 is a possible D gene (5 bases). CDR3 length: 14 residues. The V gene's germline CDR1 is MNHEY and CDR2 SMNVEV (reference sequence). V dropped 5 bases and J dropped 9 bases, with 20 bases sitting between them.

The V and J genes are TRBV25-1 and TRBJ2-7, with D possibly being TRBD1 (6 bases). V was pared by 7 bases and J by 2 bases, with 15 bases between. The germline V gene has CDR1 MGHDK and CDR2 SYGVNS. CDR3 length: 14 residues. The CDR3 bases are TGTGCCAGCACTCGTTTGGACAGACCCTACGAGCAGTACTTC. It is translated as CASTRLDRPYEQYF.

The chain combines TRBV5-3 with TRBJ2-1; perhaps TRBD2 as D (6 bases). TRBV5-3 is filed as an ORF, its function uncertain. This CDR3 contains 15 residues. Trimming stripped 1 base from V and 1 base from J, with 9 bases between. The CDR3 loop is CARSLTSWSYNEQFF. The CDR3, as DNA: TGTGCCAGAAGCTTGACTAGCTGGTCCTACAATGAGCAGTTCTTC.